This TCR beta chain was identified in a study of blood T cell repertoires in COVID-19 (dated by TCRdb to the early 2020s). Describing the broader study: Samples from collaborators originated in the United States, Italy and Spain and spanned both the acute and convalescent phases of COVID-19. The dataset comprised deeply sampled blood TCRbeta repertoires from subjects exposed to, actively infected with, or recovered from COVID-19. The repertoires were released in a freely available public database meant as a resource for research on the immune response to SARS-CoV-2. The prospective study material was composed of cDNA or gDNA derived from T cells, B-cell-depleted T cells, or PBMCs. The samples were drawn from the first 160 participants of the ongoing ImmuneRACE study and from 1,200 or so subjects provided by 6 global collaborators. Nearly every sample came with metadata listing a de-identified subject ID, COVID-19 status, age in years and sex. Where HLA class I and class II types were available, the types were taken from metadata supplied by the sample provider, not from assay-based typing.

TCRbeta CDR3 regions were amplified from genomic DNA by means of the immunoSEQ Assay, a bias-controlled multiplex PCR. In the paper's pipeline: The number of nucleated cells in each sample was estimated by amplification of reference gene primers within the assay. To quantify the absolute abundance of each unique TCRbeta CDR3 rearrangement, sequence reads were collapsed and filtered. For each sample, productive Simpson clonality was calculated as the square root of Simpson's diversity index across productive rearrangements. TCRdb took over this immuneACCESS table, retaining in-frame rearrangements with V and J assigned. Such tables are incomplete; in checked studies, under half of the missing clones stem from an unresolved V gene, and the remainder is unexplained. The V and J calls and clone size are taken from that table; D and trimming were inferred from the DNA. The sample contains approximately 160,000 clones, around nine tenths of them found a single time. 0.58% of the sample is in the top ten clones.

This clone was seen only once. No cognate antigen has been identified for it. No quality values exist for individual bases; no much larger clone is one base distant. One collaborating source in Seattle enrolled patients during active infection and followed them longitudinally through the course of disease. Collaborating institutions collected whole blood in K2EDTA tubes following their own protocols. Collaborator samples were shipped for TCRbeta analysis as frozen whole blood, isolated PBMCs, or DNA extracted from either sample type. Summary of the overall study and its limitations: The quantity of clinical and demographic metadata differed by source and by participant and was supplied without curation.

The trim is 0 bases for V and 5 bases for J, with a gap of 17 bases between the germline ends. The germline V gene yields SGDLS for CDR1 and YYNGEE for CDR2. The CDR3, from cysteine to phenylalanine, totals 16 residues. Solely the CDR3 DNA is kept, with 48 bases framed from the first base. The sequenced sample consisted of peripheral blood. The clonotype originates from a man in his fifties or sixties with COVID-19, enrolled during active disease. The receptor chain draws on TRBV9 and TRBJ2-5; TRBD1 is a possible D gene, resting on 6 matching bases. The CDR3 is CASSVEGRGILETQYF. The nucleotide sequence is TGTGCCAGCAGCGTAGAGGGCAGGGGAATATTGGAGACCCAGTACTTC.